These T cell receptor beta chains were read from a single sample in a study of CD8+CD57+ T cells in acquired aplastic anemia. TCRdb passed the reads through MiXCR, listing each CDR3 protein once. The sample has more than 150,000 distinct CDR3 sequences; about 47% are singletons. Material: sorted CD4+, CD8+, or CD8+CD57+ T cells (not recorded which) from PBMCs. These receptors were taken from a human donor in good health. Both conserved end residues are part of each CDR3. The D gene is left open where the match is weak. Where a row states a size, it is once, few, many or the class of an expanded clone; other rows omit it.

abundance: few; d_gene: NA; j_gene: TRBJ2-3; v_gene: TRBV24-1; CDR3nt: TGTGCCACCAGGACGGACGGCACCACAGATACGCAGTATTTT; CDR3aa: CATRTDGTTDTQYF
abundance: NA; d_gene: TRBD2; j_gene: TRBJ2-7; v_gene: TRBV7-9; CDR3nt: TGTGCCAGCAGCTATAGCGGGGGCAATGAGCAGTACTTC; CDR3aa: CASSYSGGNEQYF
abundance: few; d_gene: TRBD2; j_gene: TRBJ2-1; v_gene: TRBV28; CDR3nt: TGTGCCAGCATAAGTAGCGGGAGCGACAGCTCCTACAATGAGCAGTTCTTC; CDR3aa: CASISSGSDSSYNEQFF
abundance: once; d_gene: TRBD2; j_gene: TRBJ2-5; v_gene: TRBV5-5; CDR3nt: TGTGCCAGCAGTACATTAGCGGGGGCCCAAGAGACCCAGTACTTC; CDR3aa: CASSTLAGAQETQYF
abundance: NA; d_gene: NA; j_gene: TRBJ2-7; v_gene: TRBV4-1; CDR3nt: TGCGCCAGCAGCCACTTAACCGACTACGAGCAGTACTTC; CDR3aa: CASSHLTDYEQYF
abundance: NA; d_gene: NA; j_gene: TRBJ1-1; v_gene: TRBV7-6; CDR3nt: TGTGCCAGCAGCCCAAGCATGAACACTGAAGCTTTCTTT; CDR3aa: CASSPSMNTEAFF
abundance: many; d_gene: TRBD2; j_gene: TRBJ2-7; v_gene: TRBV20-1; CDR3nt: TGCAGTGCGAGAGCGGGATCGAGCTACGAGCAGTACTTC; CDR3aa: CSARAGSSYEQYF
abundance: NA; d_gene: NA; j_gene: TRBJ2-5; v_gene: TRBV7-9; CDR3nt: TGTGCCAGCAGCTCCGGGACCCAGTACTTC; CDR3aa: CASSSGTQYF
abundance: NA; d_gene: NA; j_gene: TRBJ1-1; v_gene: TRBV3-1; CDR3nt: TGTGCCAGCAGCGCAAGCTGTAGGTATATGAACACTGAAGCTTTCTTT; CDR3aa: CASSASCRYMNTEAFF
abundance: NA; d_gene: NA; j_gene: TRBJ2-1; v_gene: TRBV7-3; CDR3nt: TGTGCCAGCAGCTTAAACCCCTACTCCTACAATGAGCAGTTCTTC; CDR3aa: CASSLNPYSYNEQFF
abundance: few; d_gene: TRBD2; j_gene: TRBJ2-7; v_gene: TRBV25-1; CDR3nt: TGTGCCAGCAGTGACCCACCTAGCGGGAGCTACGAGCAGTACTTC; CDR3aa: CASSDPPSGSYEQYF
abundance: NA; d_gene: TRBD2; j_gene: TRBJ2-1; v_gene: TRBV24-1; CDR3nt: TGTGCCACCAGTGATTTGGGGGGACTAGCGGCAAATGAGCAGTTCTTC; CDR3aa: CATSDLGGLAANEQFF
abundance: many; d_gene: TRBD2; j_gene: TRBJ2-5; v_gene: TRBV7-9; CDR3nt: TGTGCCATCGGGAGGCCCTTGGGGGAGACCCAGTACTTC; CDR3aa: CAIGRPLGETQYF
abundance: many; d_gene: NA; j_gene: TRBJ1-1; v_gene: TRBV5-1; CDR3nt: TGCGCCAGCACCCCATCCCCCCCGAACACTGAAGCTTTCTTT; CDR3aa: CASTPSPPNTEAFF
abundance: many; d_gene: TRBD1; j_gene: TRBJ1-1; v_gene: TRBV29-1; CDR3nt: TGCAGCGTTGGGGGACAGGTCGGCACTGAAGCTTTCTTT; CDR3aa: CSVGGQVGTEAFF
abundance: once; d_gene: TRBD1; j_gene: TRBJ1-3; v_gene: TRBV6-7; CDR3nt: TGTGCCAGCAGTTACTTCGTTACAGGGGACTCTGGAAACGCCATATATTTT; CDR3aa: CASSYFVTGDSGNAIYF
abundance: many; d_gene: TRBD1; j_gene: TRBJ2-7; v_gene: TRBV11-3; CDR3nt: TGTGCCAGCAGCTTAGTCGGGACAGTGACAGTCTACGAGCAGTACTTC; CDR3aa: CASSLVGTVTVYEQYF
abundance: many; d_gene: NA; j_gene: TRBJ1-1; v_gene: TRBV19; CDR3nt: TGTGCCAGTAGTATCCTGATGAACACTGAAGCTTTCTTT; CDR3aa: CASSILMNTEAFF
abundance: NA; d_gene: NA; j_gene: TRBJ2-5; v_gene: TRBV3-1; CDR3nt: TGTGCCAGCAGGGCCCCATACAGTTCGGGGACCCAGTACTTC; CDR3aa: CASRAPYSSGTQYF
abundance: few; d_gene: NA; j_gene: TRBJ2-1; v_gene: TRBV30; CDR3nt: TGTGCCTGGAGTGTTGCGGACAACAATTATGAGCAGTTCTTC; CDR3aa: CAWSVADNNYEQFF
abundance: few; d_gene: NA; j_gene: TRBJ1-1; v_gene: TRBV3-1; CDR3nt: TGTGCCAGCAGCCAGCCTAGTACGGCCACTGAAGCTTTCTTT; CDR3aa: CASSQPSTATEAFF
abundance: NA; d_gene: NA; j_gene: TRBJ1-1; v_gene: TRBV29-1; CDR3nt: TGCAGCGTTGCCAGGGCCGCTGAAGCTTTCTTT; CDR3aa: CSVARAAEAFF
abundance: NA; d_gene: NA; j_gene: TRBJ2-3; v_gene: TRBV11-1; CDR3nt: TGTGCCAGCAGCTTAGGAGTGGGACGAACAGATACGCAGTATTTT; CDR3aa: CASSLGVGRTDTQYF
abundance: NA; d_gene: TRBD2; j_gene: TRBJ2-3; v_gene: TRBV10-3; CDR3nt: TGTGCCATCGGTTGGGTAGCGGGGACAGATACGCAGTATTTT; CDR3aa: CAIGWVAGTDTQYF
abundance: NA; d_gene: NA; j_gene: TRBJ1-6; v_gene: TRBV20-1; CDR3nt: TGCAGTGCAGCCCAGGGAGGGAACCATAGACCCCTCCACTTT; CDR3aa: CSAAQGGNHRPLHF
abundance: many; d_gene: TRBD2; j_gene: TRBJ2-2; v_gene: TRBV5-1; CDR3nt: TGCGCCAGCAGCGTACTAGCGGGAGATCCTACCGGGGAGCTGTTTTTT; CDR3aa: CASSVLAGDPTGELFF
abundance: NA; d_gene: TRBD2; j_gene: TRBJ2-2; v_gene: TRBV4-2; CDR3nt: TGTGCCAGCAGACATAACCGCGGAGCGGGAAAGGGGACCGGGGAGCTGTTTTTT; CDR3aa: CASRHNRGAGKGTGELFF
abundance: many; d_gene: NA; j_gene: TRBJ2-7; v_gene: TRBV7-2; CDR3nt: TGTGCCAGCAGCCCCGCGGTCGTGTCCTACGAGCAGTACTTC; CDR3aa: CASSPAVVSYEQYF
abundance: many; d_gene: NA; j_gene: TRBJ2-4; v_gene: TRBV4-2; CDR3nt: TGTGCCAGCAGCCGAGAGCTGACAGCCACGGGCGACCAGTACTTC; CDR3aa: CASSRELTATGDQYF
abundance: many; d_gene: TRBD2; j_gene: TRBJ2-7; v_gene: TRBV10-3; CDR3nt: TGTGCCATCAGCGAGTTGGGGGAGGGCGTTTACGAGCAGTACTTC; CDR3aa: CAISELGEGVYEQYF
abundance: few; d_gene: TRBD1; j_gene: TRBJ2-7; v_gene: TRBV10-2; CDR3nt: TGCGCCACCGTGGACGACAGGGACCAGCAGTACTTC; CDR3aa: CATVDDRDQQYF
abundance: few; d_gene: NA; j_gene: TRBJ1-6; v_gene: TRBV7-9; CDR3nt: TGTGCCAGCAGCCGTTGGAGTTCACCCCTCCACTTT; CDR3aa: CASSRWSSPLHF
abundance: NA; d_gene: NA; j_gene: TRBJ1-6; v_gene: TRBV10-3; CDR3nt: TGTGCCATCAGTGACGGACTAGCGGGGCACAATTCACCCCTCCACTTT; CDR3aa: CAISDGLAGHNSPLHF
abundance: NA; d_gene: TRBD1; j_gene: TRBJ2-7; v_gene: TRBV18; CDR3nt: TGTGCCAGCTCACCATCAGGGTCCGGGACAGCCTACGAGCAGTACTTC; CDR3aa: CASSPSGSGTAYEQYF
abundance: NA; d_gene: NA; j_gene: TRBJ2-1; v_gene: TRBV2; CDR3nt: TGTGCCAGCAGTCCATTCGGCCCCTACAATGAGCAGTTCTTC; CDR3aa: CASSPFGPYNEQFF
abundance: NA; d_gene: NA; j_gene: TRBJ1-1; v_gene: TRBV29-1; CDR3nt: TGCAGCGTTGACAGGGGCCCCGAAGCTTTCTTT; CDR3aa: CSVDRGPEAFF
abundance: many; d_gene: NA; j_gene: TRBJ1-2; v_gene: TRBV20-1; CDR3nt: TGCAGTGCTAGAGATCAGGACACGATCTATGGCTACACCTTC; CDR3aa: CSARDQDTIYGYTF
abundance: many; d_gene: TRBD2; j_gene: TRBJ2-3; v_gene: TRBV7-9; CDR3nt: TGTGCCGGAATGGGGGGGGACACAGATACGCAGTATTTT; CDR3aa: CAGMGGDTDTQYF
abundance: NA; d_gene: NA; j_gene: TRBJ2-1; v_gene: TRBV11-2; CDR3nt: TGTGCCAGCAGCTTCGACCTCAGAGGCGGTGAGCAGTTCTTC; CDR3aa: CASSFDLRGGEQFF
abundance: NA; d_gene: TRBD1; j_gene: TRBJ1-2; v_gene: TRBV10-3; CDR3nt: TGTGCCACCAGTGATCCGGGACAGGGGTGGTCTGGCTACACCTTC; CDR3aa: CATSDPGQGWSGYTF
abundance: many; d_gene: TRBD2; j_gene: TRBJ2-7; v_gene: TRBV20-1; CDR3nt: TGCAGTGCTCGGACTAGCGGGAGGGGTTCGGGCGAGCAGTACTTC; CDR3aa: CSARTSGRGSGEQYF
abundance: NA; d_gene: TRBD1; j_gene: TRBJ2-3; v_gene: TRBV10-2; CDR3nt: TGTGCCAGCAGCGAATCAGGGGGCGCATCAGATACGCAGTATTTT; CDR3aa: CASSESGGASDTQYF
abundance: many; d_gene: NA; j_gene: TRBJ2-2; v_gene: TRBV10-2; CDR3nt: TGCGCCAGCAGGGGCGGACAGAACACCGGGGAGCTGTTTTTT; CDR3aa: CASRGGQNTGELFF
abundance: many; d_gene: TRBD1; j_gene: TRBJ1-2; v_gene: TRBV27; CDR3nt: TGTGCCAGCAGTCTCCGGACAGGGGACTATGGCTACACCTTC; CDR3aa: CASSLRTGDYGYTF
abundance: many; d_gene: TRBD1; j_gene: TRBJ2-5; v_gene: TRBV20-1; CDR3nt: TGCAGTGCTAGAAAACAGGGGGCGCGAGAGACCCAGTACTTC; CDR3aa: CSARKQGARETQYF
abundance: NA; d_gene: TRBD1; j_gene: TRBJ1-6; v_gene: TRBV11-2; CDR3nt: TGTGCCAGCAGCTCGGGACAGGGTAATTCACCCCTCCACTTT; CDR3aa: CASSSGQGNSPLHF